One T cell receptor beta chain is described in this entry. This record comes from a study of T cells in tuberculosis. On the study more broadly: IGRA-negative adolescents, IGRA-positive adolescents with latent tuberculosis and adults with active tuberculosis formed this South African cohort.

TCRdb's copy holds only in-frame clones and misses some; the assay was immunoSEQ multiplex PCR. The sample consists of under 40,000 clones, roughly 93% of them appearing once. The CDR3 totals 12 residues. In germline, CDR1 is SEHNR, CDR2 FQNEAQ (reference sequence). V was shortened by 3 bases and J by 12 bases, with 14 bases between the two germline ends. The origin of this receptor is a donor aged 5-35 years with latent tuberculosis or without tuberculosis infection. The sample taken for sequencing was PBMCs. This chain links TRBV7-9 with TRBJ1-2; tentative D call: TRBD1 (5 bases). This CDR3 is CASSFSEGVNTF. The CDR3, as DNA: TGTGCCAGCAGCTTTTCGGAAGGGGTTAACACCTTC.